This entry describes one T cell receptor beta chain. Its antigen is currently unknown. The entry originates in a study of CD8 T cells in ankylosing spondylitis. TCRdb redid the calling of the 5' RACE reads with MiXCR, one entry per CDR3 protein. The sample lists under 250,000 distinct CDR3 sequences, over 30% occurring once. Overall study findings and caveats: Researchers reportedly found disease-linked clones significantly enriched in matched ankylosing spondylitis synovial fluid. Clones linked to the disease showed a CD8+ phenotype. They occurred at relatively low frequencies in peripheral blood. What appeared characteristic of ankylosing spondylitis blood was a TCR beta motif of 7 or 8 highly homologous variants.

Germline-derived CDR1 and CDR2 are SGHAT and FQNNGV. The junction had 8 bases not matched to a gene; V was cut back by 6 bases and J by 2 bases. The CDR3 totals 15 residues. Source material: blood, either unsorted or a sorted T cell fraction (not recorded which). This receptor was taken from a male donor with ankylosing spondylitis or in good health (not recorded which). The chain has TRBV11-2 and TRBJ2-7, with TRBD1 matching over 9 bases. CDR3 nucleotide sequence: TGTGCCAGCAGTTTCCCCGGACAGGGGACCTACGAGCAGTACTTC. Protein product: CASSFPGQGTYEQYF. Supplemented by reference TRBV11-2 and TRBJ2-7, the full variable domain reads EAGVAQSPRYKIIEKRQSVAFWCNPISGHATLYWYQQILGQGPKLLIQFQNNGVVDDSQLPKDRFSAERLKGVDSTLKIQPAKLEDSAVYLCASSFPGQGTYEQYFGPGTRLTVT.